This T cell receptor (beta chain) is drawn from a study of shared clonotypes between healthy human individuals. Assay used: immunoSEQ multiplex PCR; TCRdb lists only in-frame clones, some missing. This table holds approximately 2.5 million clones, 85% to 95% found once. The CDR3 extends over 15 amino acids. The germline V gene encodes CDR1 SQVTM and CDR2 ANQGSEA. V lost 2 bases to trimming and J lost 4 bases; unmatched junction nucleotides: 5. This chain uses TRBV29-1 with TRBJ2-2; 9 nucleotides line up with TRBD1. This receptor was identified in a man younger than 30 in good health. Sequencing was carried out using naive CD4+ T cells sorted from blood. Noted subset: CD45RA+ positively selected. CDR3 nucleotides: TGCAGCGTTGAATCCGGGACAGGGATCACCGGGGAGCTGTTTTTT. Translating it yields CSVESGTGITGELFF.